Below, one T cell receptor (beta chain) is given with its context. Seattle-derived patients entered the study during active infection and were followed longitudinally. Authors' data handling: Estimates of nucleated cell counts were drawn from the amplification of reference gene primers. Measured with immunoSEQ multiplex PCR; TCRdb has only the in-frame clones, and not every one. Clonal size and the V and J genes are those of that table, whereas D and trimming came from the DNA. The repertoire holds 250,000 to 400,000 clones, with 90% as singletons. This specimen belongs to a study of blood T cell repertoires in COVID-19. Study context: PBMCs, B-cell-depleted T cells, or T cells were the source of the cDNA or gDNA that made up the material.

The sample taken for sequencing was peripheral blood. The TCR sequence derives from a young woman with COVID-19, enrolled during active disease.

The CDR3 is CASSLGWGGSNQPQHF. CDR3 DNA: TGTGCCAGCAGTTTAGGCTGGGGAGGCAGCAATCAGCCCCAGCATTTT. V usage is TRBV28 and J usage is TRBJ1-5; D remains unclear. This CDR3 has 16 amino acids. The germline gives CDR1 MDHEN, CDR2 SYDVKM. V was clipped by 2 bases and J by 1 base, with 12 bases between them.